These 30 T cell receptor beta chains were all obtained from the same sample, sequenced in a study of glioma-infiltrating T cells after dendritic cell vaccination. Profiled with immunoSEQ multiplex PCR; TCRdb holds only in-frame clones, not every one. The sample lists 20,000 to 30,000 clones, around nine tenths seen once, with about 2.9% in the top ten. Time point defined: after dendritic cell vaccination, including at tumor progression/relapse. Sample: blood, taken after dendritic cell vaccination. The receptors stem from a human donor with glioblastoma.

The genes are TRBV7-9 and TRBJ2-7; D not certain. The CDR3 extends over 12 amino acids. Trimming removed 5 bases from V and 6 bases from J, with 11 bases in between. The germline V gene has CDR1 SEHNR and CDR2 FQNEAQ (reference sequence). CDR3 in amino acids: CASSQTELEQYF. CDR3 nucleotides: TGTGCCAGCAGCCAAACAGAGCTCGAGCAGTACTTC. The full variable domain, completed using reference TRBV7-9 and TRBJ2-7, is DTGVSQNPRHKITKRGQNVTFRCDPISEHNRLYWYRQTLGQGPEFLTYFQNEAQLEKSRLLSDRFSAERPKGSFSTLEIQRTEQGDSAMYLCASSQTELEQYFGPGTRLTVT.

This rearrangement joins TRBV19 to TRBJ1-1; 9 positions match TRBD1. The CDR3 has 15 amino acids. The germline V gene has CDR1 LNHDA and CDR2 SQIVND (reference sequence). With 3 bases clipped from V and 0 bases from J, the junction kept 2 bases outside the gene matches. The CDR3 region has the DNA TGTGCCAGTAGTATCGGGACAGGGATGAACACTGAAGCTTTCTTT. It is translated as CASSIGTGMNTEAFF.

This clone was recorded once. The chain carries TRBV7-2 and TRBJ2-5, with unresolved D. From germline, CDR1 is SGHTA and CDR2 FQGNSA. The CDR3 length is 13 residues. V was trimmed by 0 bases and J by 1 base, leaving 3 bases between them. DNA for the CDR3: TGTGCCAGCAGCTTAGCACTCCAAGAGACCCAGTACTTC. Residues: CASSLALQETQYF.

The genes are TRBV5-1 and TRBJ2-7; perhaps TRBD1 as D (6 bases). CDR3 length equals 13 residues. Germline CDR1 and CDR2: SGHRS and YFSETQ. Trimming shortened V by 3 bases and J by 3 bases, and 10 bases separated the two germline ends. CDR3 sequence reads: CASSSDSYYEQYF. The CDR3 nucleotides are TGCGCCAGCAGCTCGGACAGCTACTACGAGCAGTACTTC. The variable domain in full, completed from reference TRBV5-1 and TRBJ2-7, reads KAGVTQTPRYLIKTRGQQVTLSCSPISGHRSVSWYQQTPGQGLQFLFEYFSETQRNKGNFPGRFSGRQFSNSRSEMNVSTLELGDSALYLCASSSDSYYEQYFGPGTRLTVT.

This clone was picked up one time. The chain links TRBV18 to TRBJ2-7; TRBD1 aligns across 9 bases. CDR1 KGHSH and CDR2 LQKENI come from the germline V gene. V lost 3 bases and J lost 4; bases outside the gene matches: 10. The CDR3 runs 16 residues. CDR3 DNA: TGTGCCAGCTCACCCCCGGGACAGGGTTCCCCTTACGAGCAGTACTTC. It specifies CASSPPGQGSPYEQYF.

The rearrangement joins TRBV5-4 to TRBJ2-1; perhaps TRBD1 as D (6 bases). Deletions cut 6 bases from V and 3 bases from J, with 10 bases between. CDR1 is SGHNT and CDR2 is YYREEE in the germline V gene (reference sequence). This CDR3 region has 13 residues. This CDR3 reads CASKRQDYNEQFF. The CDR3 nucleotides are TGTGCCAGCAAAAGACAGGACTACAATGAGCAGTTCTTC.

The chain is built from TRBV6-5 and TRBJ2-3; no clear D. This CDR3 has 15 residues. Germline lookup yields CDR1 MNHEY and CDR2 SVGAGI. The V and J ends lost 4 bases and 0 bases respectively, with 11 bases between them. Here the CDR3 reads CASSSIGASTDTQYF. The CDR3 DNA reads TGTGCCAGCAGTTCGATAGGAGCTAGCACAGATACGCAGTATTTT.

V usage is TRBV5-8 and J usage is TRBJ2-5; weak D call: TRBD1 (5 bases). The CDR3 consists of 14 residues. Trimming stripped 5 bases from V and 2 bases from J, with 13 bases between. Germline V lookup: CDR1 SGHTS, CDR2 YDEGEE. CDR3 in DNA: TGTGCCAGCAGTAAGCTGACAGTTCAAGAGACCCAGTACTTC. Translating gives CASSKLTVQETQYF.

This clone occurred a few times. CDR3 region: CASRRLAGDHEQYF. The CDR3 DNA is TGTGCCAGCAGGCGGCTAGCGGGAGACCACGAGCAGTACTTC. The chain employs TRBV2 and TRBJ2-7; 10 positions match TRBD2. The CDR3 covers 14 residues. Trimming took 6 bases from V and 5 from J; bases not matched to a gene: 7. CDR1 is SNHLY, CDR2 FYNNEI, per germline. The complete variable domain, with remaining parts taken from reference TRBV2 and TRBJ2-7, reads EPEVTQTPSHQVTQMGQEVILRCVPISNHLYFYWYRQILGQKVEFLVSFYNNEISEKSEIFDDQFSVERPDGSNFTLKIRSTKLEDSAMYFCASRRLAGDHEQYFGPGTRLTVT.

The CDR3 sequence: CASSAGRGDFTDTQYF. CDR3 nucleotides: TGTGCCAGCAGCGCGGGTCGCGGGGACTTCACAGATACGCAGTATTTT. The chain links TRBV7-9 to TRBJ2-3; tentative D call: TRBD2 (6 bases). The V and J ends lost 5 bases and 2 bases respectively, with 17 bases between them. The CDR3 runs 16 residues. CDR1 is SEHNR and CDR2 is FQNEAQ in the germline V gene (reference sequence). The whole variable domain, remainder taken from reference TRBV7-9 and TRBJ2-3, is DTGVSQNPRHKITKRGQNVTFRCDPISEHNRLYWYRQTLGQGPEFLTYFQNEAQLEKSRLLSDRFSAERPKGSFSTLEIQRTEQGDSAMYLCASSAGRGDFTDTQYFGPGTRLTVL.

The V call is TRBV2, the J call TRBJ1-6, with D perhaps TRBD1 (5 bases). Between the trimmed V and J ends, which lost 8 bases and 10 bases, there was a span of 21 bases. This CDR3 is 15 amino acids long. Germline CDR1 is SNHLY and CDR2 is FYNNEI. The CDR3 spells CASGRVNSNWSPLHF. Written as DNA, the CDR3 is TGTGCCAGCGGCAGGGTTAATAGTAATTGGTCACCCCTCCACTTT. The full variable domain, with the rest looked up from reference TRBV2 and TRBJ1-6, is EPEVTQTPSHQVTQMGQEVILRCVPISNHLYFYWYRQILGQKVEFLVSFYNNEISEKSEIFDDQFSVERPDGSNFTLKIRSTKLEDSAMYFCASGRVNSNWSPLHFGNGTRLTVT.

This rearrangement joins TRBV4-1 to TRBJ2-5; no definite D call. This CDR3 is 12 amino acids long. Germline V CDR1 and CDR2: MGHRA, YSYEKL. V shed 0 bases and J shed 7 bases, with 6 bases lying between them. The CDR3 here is CASSQDLGTQYF. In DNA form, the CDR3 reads TGCGCCAGCAGCCAAGATCTAGGGACCCAGTACTTC.

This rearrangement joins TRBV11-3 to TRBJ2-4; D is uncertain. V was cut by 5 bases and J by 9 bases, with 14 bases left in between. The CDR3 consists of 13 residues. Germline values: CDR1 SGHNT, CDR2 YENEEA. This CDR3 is CASSQLVGGIQYF. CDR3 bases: TGTGCCAGCAGCCAATTGGTCGGCGGCATTCAGTACTTC.

CDR3: CASSQDAREQYF. The CDR3 nucleotides are TGTGCCAGCAGCCAAGATGCGAGGGAGCAGTACTTC. The V and J genes are TRBV4-2 and TRBJ2-7; no clear D. The CDR3 covers 12 residues. Germline CDR1 LGHNA, CDR2 YNFKEQ. The V gene lost 0 bases and the J gene lost 7 bases, with 7 bases spanning the gap.

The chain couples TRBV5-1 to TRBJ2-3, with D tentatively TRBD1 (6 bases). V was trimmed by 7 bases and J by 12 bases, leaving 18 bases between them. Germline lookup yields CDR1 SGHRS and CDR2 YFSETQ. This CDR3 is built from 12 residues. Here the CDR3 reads CASSAEGDTQYF. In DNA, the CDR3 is TGCGCCAGCTCTGCTGAGGGGGACACCCAGTATTTT.

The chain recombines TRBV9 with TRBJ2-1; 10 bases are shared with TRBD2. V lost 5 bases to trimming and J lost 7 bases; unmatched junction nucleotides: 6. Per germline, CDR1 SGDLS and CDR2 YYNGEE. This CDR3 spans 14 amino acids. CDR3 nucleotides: TGTGCCAGCAGTGTTAGCGGGGGGTCAAATGAGCAGTTCTTC. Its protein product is CASSVSGGSNEQFF.

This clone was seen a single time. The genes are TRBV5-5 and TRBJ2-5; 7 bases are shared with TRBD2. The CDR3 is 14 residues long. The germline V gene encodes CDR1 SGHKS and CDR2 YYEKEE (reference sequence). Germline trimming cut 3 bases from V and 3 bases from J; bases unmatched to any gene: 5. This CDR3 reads CASSWRGSEETQYF. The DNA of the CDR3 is TGTGCCAGCAGCTGGCGGGGGTCTGAAGAGACCCAGTACTTC.

The CDR3 region has the DNA TGTGCCAGCAGCCGAGGAATTAATGAAAAACTGTTTTTT. Translation gives CASSRGINEKLFF. The gene calls are TRBV7-8 and TRBJ1-4, with D unresolved. The germline V gene has CDR1 SGHVS and CDR2 FQNEAQ. CDR3 length: 13 residues. The V and J ends lost 5 bases and 4 bases respectively, with 8 bases between them.

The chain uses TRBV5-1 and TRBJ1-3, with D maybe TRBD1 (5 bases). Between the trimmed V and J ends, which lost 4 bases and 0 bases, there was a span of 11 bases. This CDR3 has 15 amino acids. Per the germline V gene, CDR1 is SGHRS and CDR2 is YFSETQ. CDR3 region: CASSPQGVSGNTIYF. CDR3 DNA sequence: TGCGCCAGCAGCCCCCAGGGCGTCTCTGGAAACACCATATATTTT.

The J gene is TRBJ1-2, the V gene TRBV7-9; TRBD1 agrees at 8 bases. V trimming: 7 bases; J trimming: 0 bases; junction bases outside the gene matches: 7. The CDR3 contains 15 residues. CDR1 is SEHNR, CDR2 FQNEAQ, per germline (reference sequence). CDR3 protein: CASTRGTGANYGYTF. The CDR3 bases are TGTGCCAGCACCAGGGGGACAGGAGCTAACTATGGCTACACCTTC.

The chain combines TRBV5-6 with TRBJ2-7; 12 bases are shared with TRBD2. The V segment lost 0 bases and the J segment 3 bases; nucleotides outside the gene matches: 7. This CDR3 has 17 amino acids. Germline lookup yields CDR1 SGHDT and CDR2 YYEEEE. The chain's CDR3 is CASSLELAGGPVYEQYF. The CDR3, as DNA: TGTGCCAGCAGCTTGGAACTAGCGGGGGGCCCAGTCTACGAGCAGTACTTC.

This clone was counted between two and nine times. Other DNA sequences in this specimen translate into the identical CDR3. CDR3 residues: CASGQTTGSAGELFF. For the CDR3, the DNA is TGTGCTAGTGGTCAAACGACAGGGTCCGCCGGGGAGCTGTTTTTT. This sequence joins TRBV12-5 and TRBJ2-2, with 7 nucleotides matching TRBD1. Germline CDR1 and CDR2: LGHNT and FRNRAP. The ends lost 5 bases at V and 6 bases at J; junction bases unmatched: 9. The CDR3 extends over 15 amino acids.

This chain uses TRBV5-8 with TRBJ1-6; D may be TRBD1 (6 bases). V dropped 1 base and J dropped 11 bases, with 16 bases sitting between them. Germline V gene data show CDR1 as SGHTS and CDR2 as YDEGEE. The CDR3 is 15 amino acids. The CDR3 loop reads CASSLTGRRSPPLHF. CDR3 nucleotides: TGTGCCAGCAGCTTGACAGGGCGAAGGTCGCCACCCCTCCACTTT.

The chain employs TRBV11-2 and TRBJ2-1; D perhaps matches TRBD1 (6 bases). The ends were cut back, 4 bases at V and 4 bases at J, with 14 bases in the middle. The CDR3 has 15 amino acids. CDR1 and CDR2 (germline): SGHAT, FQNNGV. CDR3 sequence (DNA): TGTGCCAGCAGCTCATGGACAGCGTATTACAATGAGCAGTTCTTC. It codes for CASSSWTAYYNEQFF.

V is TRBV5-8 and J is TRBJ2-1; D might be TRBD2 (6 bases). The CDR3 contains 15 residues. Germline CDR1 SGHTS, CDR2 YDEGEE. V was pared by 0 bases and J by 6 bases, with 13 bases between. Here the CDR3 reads CASSLVRLDVNEQFF. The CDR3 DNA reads TGTGCCAGCAGCTTGGTGCGACTAGACGTCAATGAGCAGTTCTTC.

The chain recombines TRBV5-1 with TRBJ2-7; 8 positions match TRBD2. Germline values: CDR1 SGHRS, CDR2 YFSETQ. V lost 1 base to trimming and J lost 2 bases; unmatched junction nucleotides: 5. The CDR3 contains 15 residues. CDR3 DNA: TGCGCCAGCAGCTTGCTCTCGGGGGGGCCCTACGAGCAGTACTTC. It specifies CASSLLSGGPYEQYF.

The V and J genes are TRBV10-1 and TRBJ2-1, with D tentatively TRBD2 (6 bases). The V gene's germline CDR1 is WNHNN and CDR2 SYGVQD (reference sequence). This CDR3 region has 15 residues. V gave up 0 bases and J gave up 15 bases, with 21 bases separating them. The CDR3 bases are TGCGCCAGCAGTGAGTCGAGCAATAACCCGACTAGATCGTTCTTC. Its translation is CASSESSNNPTRSFF.

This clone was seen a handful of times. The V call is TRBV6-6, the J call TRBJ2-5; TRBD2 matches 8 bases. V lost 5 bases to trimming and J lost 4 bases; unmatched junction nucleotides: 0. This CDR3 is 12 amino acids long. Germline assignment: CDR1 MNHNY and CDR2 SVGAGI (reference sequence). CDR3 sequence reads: CASSAGGETQYF. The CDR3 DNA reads TGTGCCAGCAGTGCGGGGGGAGAGACCCAGTACTTC.

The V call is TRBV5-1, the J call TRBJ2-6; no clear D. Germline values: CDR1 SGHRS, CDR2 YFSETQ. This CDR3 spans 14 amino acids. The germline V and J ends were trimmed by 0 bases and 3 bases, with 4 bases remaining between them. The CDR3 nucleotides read TGCGCCAGCAGCTTGGATCTTGGGGCCAACGTCCTGACTTTC. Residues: CASSLDLGANVLTF.

The DNA for the CDR3 is TGTGCCAGCTCACCTGGACAGAATCAGCCCCAGCATTTT. Its translation is CASSPGQNQPQHF. The chain couples TRBV18 to TRBJ1-5; a possible D gene is TRBD1 (6 bases). This CDR3 region has 13 residues. The V end was cut by 3 bases, the J end by 4 bases, with 7 bases between. Per the germline V gene, CDR1 is KGHSH and CDR2 is LQKENI.